The T cell receptor beta chain under discussion was sequenced for a study of cytomegalovirus exposure and HLA in healthy donors. The study's findings and limits: One variant, a missense change in DCLRE1C, was linked in a later analysis to TCR beta V- and J-gene trimming.

Trimming stripped 5 bases from V and 5 bases from J, with 18 bases between. The CDR3 is 15 amino acids. CDR1 SGHNT and CDR2 YENEEA come from the germline V gene. PCR was performed using 60 Vbeta and 13 Jbeta primers. The data were produced by immunoSEQ multiplex PCR, yet TCRdb's version contains in-frame clones alone and is incomplete. Of 200,000 or so clones listed, about 83% are singletons. Details on this clone: The antigen remains undetermined.

The genes are TRBV11-3 and TRBJ1-1; D is uncertain. The sample comprised PBMCs. The sequence derives from a girl under 18 in good health and CMV-seronegative. The CDR3 here is CASSDGGRDGTEAFF. In nucleotides, the CDR3 is TGTGCCAGCAGCGACGGAGGACGAGATGGGACTGAAGCTTTCTTT.